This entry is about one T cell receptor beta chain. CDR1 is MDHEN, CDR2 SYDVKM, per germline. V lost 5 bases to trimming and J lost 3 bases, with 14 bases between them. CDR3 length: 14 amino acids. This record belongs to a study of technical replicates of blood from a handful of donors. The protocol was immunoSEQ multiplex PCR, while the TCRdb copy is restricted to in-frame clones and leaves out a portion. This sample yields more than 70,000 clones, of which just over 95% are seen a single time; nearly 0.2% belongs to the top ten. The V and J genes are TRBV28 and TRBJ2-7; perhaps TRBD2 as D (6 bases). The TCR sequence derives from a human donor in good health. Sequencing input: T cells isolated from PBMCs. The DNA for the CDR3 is TGTGCCAGCAGTCCTTCTATCGGGAGCTACGAGCAGTACTTC. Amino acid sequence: CASSPSIGSYEQYF.